This T cell receptor beta chain was sequenced for a study of blood T cell repertoires in COVID-19 (dated by TCRdb to 2020 to 2021). In the study overall: Samples from collaborators originated in the United States, Italy and Spain and spanned both the acute and convalescent phases of COVID-19. The material from the prospective study consisted of cDNA or gDNA derived from T cells, B-cell-depleted T cells, or PBMCs. The samples were drawn from two sources: the first 160 participants of the ongoing ImmuneRACE study, and 950 to 1,500 subjects contributed by 6 global collaborators. Where HLA class I and class II types were available, the types were taken from metadata supplied by the sample provider, not from assay-based typing. The repertoires were made available in a free public database intended to serve as a resource for research on the immune response to SARS-CoV-2. A de-identified subject ID, COVID-19 status, age in years and sex were almost always included in the sample metadata. The dataset comprised deeply sampled blood TCRbeta repertoires from subjects exposed to, actively infected with, or recovered from COVID-19.

CDR1 is given as SGHKS and CDR2 as YYEKEE, both from the germline V gene (reference sequence). Deletion took 5 bases off V and 0 bases off J, with a span of 15 bases between the germline ends. The CDR3 numbers 15 residues from cysteine through phenylalanine. The DNA shown is the 45-base CDR3, in frame from base 1. Participants in the prospective study were aged about 18 to 95 years, lived in some 24 United States geographic areas, and enrolled through a virtual design. Cohort assignment in the prospective study relied on participant-reported clinical history from a screening survey and a study questionnaire. For ImmuneRACE Cohort 3, a participant was defined as recovered based on two consecutive negative NP/OP PCR tests, clearance by a healthcare professional, or resolution of symptoms. Mobile phlebotomists in the prospective study collected whole blood, serum and a nasopharyngeal or oropharyngeal swab from every participant. Prospective study participants could optionally give additional blood draws and questionnaires over a roughly two-month period. Blood samples from the prospective study were shipped frozen or at room temperature prior to DNA extraction.

The count of this clone is one. Its antigen is not yet known. Base qualities are missing; no much larger clone stands one base away. TCRbeta CDR3 regions were amplified from genomic DNA by means of the immunoSEQ Assay, a bias-controlled multiplex PCR. Concerning the study's data processing: The number of nucleated cells in each sample was estimated by amplification of reference gene primers within the assay. To quantify the absolute abundance of each unique TCRbeta CDR3 rearrangement, sequence reads were collapsed and filtered. Productive Simpson clonality was computed per sample as the square root of Simpson's diversity index over productive rearrangements. TCRdb retrieved this table from immuneACCESS and kept in-frame rearrangements only. Not all clones are present; in checked studies, unresolved V genes account for under half, and no reason is known for the remainder. V and J calls plus clone size are reproduced from that table; the DNA served to infer D and trimming. The sample table shows some 320,000 clones, and more than 90% are seen once. The top ten hold roughly 2.6% of the sample.

General conclusions and limits of the study: Clinical and demographic metadata were provided uncurated, with the amount varying by source and participant.

Sequencing was carried out using PBMCs or T cells enriched from blood (not recorded which). The sequence links TRBV5-5 to TRBJ2-7, with an unclear D gene assignment. The TCR comes from a man aged 55 to 69 who had recovered from COVID-19. The CDR3: CASRMMERSSYEQYF. The DNA sequence follows: TGTGCCAGCAGAATGATGGAGAGGAGCTCCTACGAGCAGTACTTC.